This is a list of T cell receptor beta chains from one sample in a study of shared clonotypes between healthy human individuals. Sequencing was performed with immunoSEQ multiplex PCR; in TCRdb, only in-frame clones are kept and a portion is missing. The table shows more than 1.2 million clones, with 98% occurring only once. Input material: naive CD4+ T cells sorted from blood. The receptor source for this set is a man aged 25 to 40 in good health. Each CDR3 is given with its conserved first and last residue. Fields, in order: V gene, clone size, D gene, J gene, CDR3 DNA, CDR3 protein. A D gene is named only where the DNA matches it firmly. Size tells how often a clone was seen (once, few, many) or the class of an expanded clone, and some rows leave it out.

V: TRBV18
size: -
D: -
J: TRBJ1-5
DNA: TGTGCCAGCTCACCAGAGGGGGGGAGTCAGCCCCAGCATTTT
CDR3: CASSPEGGSQPQHF

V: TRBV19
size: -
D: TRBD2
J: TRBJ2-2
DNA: TGTGCCAGTAGCGGGACTAGCGGGAACACCGGGGAGCTGTTTTTT
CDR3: CASSGTSGNTGELFF

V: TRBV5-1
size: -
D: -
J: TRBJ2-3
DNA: TGCGCCAGCAGCTTTACAGGGATGAGCACAGATACGCAGTATTTT
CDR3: CASSFTGMSTDTQYF

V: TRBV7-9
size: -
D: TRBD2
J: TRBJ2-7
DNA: TGTGCCAGCAGCTCCCGGGGGATAGCGGGAGTACCCTACGAGCAGTACTTC
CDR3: CASSSRGIAGVPYEQYF

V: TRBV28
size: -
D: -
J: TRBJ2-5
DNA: TGTGCCAGCAGAGAACTTGATGGTTGGGAGACCCAGTACTTC
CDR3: CASRELDGWETQYF

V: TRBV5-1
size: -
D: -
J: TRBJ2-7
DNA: TGCGCCAGCAGCATCCGCGCAACCGGACTGGTCTACGAGCAGTACTTC
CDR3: CASSIRATGLVYEQYF

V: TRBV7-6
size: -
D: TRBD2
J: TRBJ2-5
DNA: TGTGCCAGCAGCTTAGTCAGACTAGCGGATAAAGAGACCCAGTACTTC
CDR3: CASSLVRLADKETQYF

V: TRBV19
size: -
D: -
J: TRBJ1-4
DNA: TGTGCCAGTAAAGGCGATGAAAAACTGTTTTTT
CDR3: CASKGDEKLFF

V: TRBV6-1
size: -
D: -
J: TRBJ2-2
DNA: TGTGCCAGCAGCCCCCGCGGCGGGGACACCGGGGAGCTGTTTTTT
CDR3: CASSPRGGDTGELFF

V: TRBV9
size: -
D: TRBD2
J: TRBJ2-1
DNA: TGTGCCAGCAGCCTAGGGACTAGCGGGGCGAGCTCCTACAATGAGCAGTTCTTC
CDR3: CASSLGTSGASSYNEQFF

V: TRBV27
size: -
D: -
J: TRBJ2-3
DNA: TGTGCCAGCAGTTCTAGACGGTTTAGCACAGATACGCAGTATTTT
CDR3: CASSSRRFSTDTQYF

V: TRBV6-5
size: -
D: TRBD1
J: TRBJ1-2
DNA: TGTGCCAGCAGTCGCCCCGGACAGGGCAGCTATGGCTACACCTTC
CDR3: CASSRPGQGSYGYTF

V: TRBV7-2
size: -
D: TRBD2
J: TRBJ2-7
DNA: TGTGCCAGCAGAAGGACTAGCGGACTCTACGAGCAGTACTTC
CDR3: CASRRTSGLYEQYF

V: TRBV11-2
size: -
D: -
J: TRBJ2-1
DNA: TGTGCCAGCAGCTTGTCCTGGTATGAGCAGTTCTTC
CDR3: CASSLSWYEQFF

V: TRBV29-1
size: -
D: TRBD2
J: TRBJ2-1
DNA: TGCAGCGTTCGACTAGCTGTCGCTAGCAATGAGCAGTTCTTC
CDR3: CSVRLAVASNEQFF

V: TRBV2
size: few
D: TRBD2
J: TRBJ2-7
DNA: TGTGCCAGCAGTGGAAGCGGGAGATCCTCCTACGAGCAGTACTTC
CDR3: CASSGSGRSSYEQYF

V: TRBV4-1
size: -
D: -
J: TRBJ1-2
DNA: TGCGCCAGCAGCCCAAAGACAGGATTCGGCTACACCTTC
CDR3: CASSPKTGFGYTF

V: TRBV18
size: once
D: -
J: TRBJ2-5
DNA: TGTGCCAGCTCGCCCTCAGCTGGGGAGACCCAGTACTTC
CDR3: CASSPSAGETQYF

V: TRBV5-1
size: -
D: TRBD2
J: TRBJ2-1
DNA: TGCGCCAGCAGCTCCAGACTAGCGGGAGTTGTCAATGAGCAGTTCTTC
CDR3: CASSSRLAGVVNEQFF

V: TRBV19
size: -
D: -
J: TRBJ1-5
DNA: TGTGCCAGTAGGGAGACGGGGATCAATCAGCCCCAGCATTTT
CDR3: CASRETGINQPQHF

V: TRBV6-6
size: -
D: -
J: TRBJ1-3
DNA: TGTGCCAGCAGTTATCCTACCCAGACTCCAGGAAACACCATATATTTT
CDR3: CASSYPTQTPGNTIYF

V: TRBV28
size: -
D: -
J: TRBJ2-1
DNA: TGTGCCAGCAGTGAAGCGGGCCTATACAATGAGCAGTTCTTC
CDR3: CASSEAGLYNEQFF

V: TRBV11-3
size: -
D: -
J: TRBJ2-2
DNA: TGTGCCAGCAGCGGCCAGCCCACCGGGGAGCTGTTTTTT
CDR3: CASSGQPTGELFF

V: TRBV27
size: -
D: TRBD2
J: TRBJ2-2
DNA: TGTGCCAGCAAACCGGGACTAGCGGTGACCGGGGAGCTGTTTTTT
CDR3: CASKPGLAVTGELFF

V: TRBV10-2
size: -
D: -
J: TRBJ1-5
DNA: TGCGCCAGCACGGATCAGGGAGCAATAGGTCAGCCCCAGCATTTT
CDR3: CASTDQGAIGQPQHF

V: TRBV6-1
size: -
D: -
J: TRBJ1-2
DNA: TGTGCCAGCAGTGATAACCGTGGCTACACCTTC
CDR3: CASSDNRGYTF

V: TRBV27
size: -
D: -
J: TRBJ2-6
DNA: TGTGCCAGCAGTTTAAAGGACTCTGGGGCCAACGTCCTGACTTTC
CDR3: CASSLKDSGANVLTF